The next 13 T cell receptor beta chains were all read from a single sample in a study of regulatory T cells in long-lasting Graves disease. Investigators prepared the TCR beta libraries by applying iRepertoire HTBI primers and Arm-PCR of CDR3 regions. TCRdb re-called the multiplex PCR reads with MiXCR, one entry per CDR3 protein. Here the sample spans 530,000 or so distinct CDR3 sequences, 16% being singletons. Sample time point: newly diagnosed GD, antithyroid drugs for less than 3 months. The authors made the TCR library using RNA they extracted from PBMCs. This same sample was also part of a study on T cells in Graves' hyperthyroidism and ophthalmopathy.

This material consisted of peripheral blood mononuclear cells (PBMCs), taken at new diagnosis, from a patient treated with antithyroid drugs. The receptors stem from a man younger than 35 with Graves disease.

The chain recombines TRBV5-1 with TRBJ2-1; 8 bases are a match to TRBD2. The CDR3 loop spans 16 amino acids. Trimming removed 4 bases from V and 4 bases from J; junction bases left unmatched: 10. Germline V gene lookup returns CDR1 SGHRS and CDR2 YFSETQ. CDR3 loop: CASSPTGTSIYNEQFF. CDR3 nucleotides: TGCGCCAGCAGCCCAACCGGGACTAGTATTTACAATGAGCAGTTCTTC. Full variable domain (outside the CDR3, taken from reference TRBV5-1 and TRBJ2-1): KAGVTQTPRYLIKTRGQQVTLSCSPISGHRSVSWYQQTPGQGLQFLFEYFSETQRNKGNFPGRFSGRQFSNSRSEMNVSTLELGDSALYLCASSPTGTSIYNEQFFGPGTRLTVL.

This rearrangement joins TRBV29-1 to TRBJ2-3, with D unresolved. V dropped 7 bases and J dropped 10 bases, with 18 bases sitting between them. The germline gives CDR1 SQVTM, CDR2 ANQGSEA. There are 12 residues in the CDR3. DNA of the CDR3: TGCAGCGCCCTCGATGCAATTGAATCGCAGTATTTT. This codes for CSALDAIESQYF.

This clonotype was counted many times. The V and J genes are TRBV20-1 and TRBJ2-1, with D perhaps being TRBD1 or TRBD2 (5 bases each). Trimming shortened V by 4 bases and J by 9 bases, and 10 bases separated the two germline ends. This CDR3 is 11 amino acids long. The germline gives CDR1 DFQATT, CDR2 SNEGSKA (reference sequence). The CDR3 coding sequence is TGCAGTGCTAACCTGGGGGTTGAGCAGTTCTTC. Its translation is CSANLGVEQFF.

This clonotype was seen many times. The rearrangement joins TRBV9 to TRBJ1-5; D uncertain. Germline V gene data show CDR1 as SGDLS and CDR2 as YYNGEE. CDR3 size: 14 residues. V dropped 0 bases and J dropped 1 base, with 5 bases sitting between them. CDR3: CASSVDGSNQPQHF. The CDR3 nucleotides read TGTGCCAGCAGCGTAGATGGCAGCAATCAGCCCCAGCATTTT.

CDR3 bases: TGCAGTGCTACACAGGGGGCTAATGTGGATGAGCAGTTCTTC. This encodes CSATQGANVDEQFF. V usage is TRBV20-1 and J usage is TRBJ2-1; 9 bases are a match to TRBD1. In germline, CDR1 is DFQATT, CDR2 SNEGSKA (reference sequence). V gave up 4 bases and J gave up 8 bases; unmatched junction bases: 9. The CDR3 contains 14 residues.

This clonotype was found a few times. The J gene is TRBJ2-1, the V gene TRBV9; D possibly corresponds to TRBD2 (6 bases). The V gene's germline CDR1 is SGDLS and CDR2 YYNGEE. Trimming removed 1 base from V and 5 bases from J, with 19 bases in between. The CDR3 length is 17 residues. The CDR3 DNA sequence: TGTGCCAGCAGCGTATCCCCTGGGCTAGCGAAGAACAATGAGCAGTTCTTC. Translating gives CASSVSPGLAKNNEQFF.

This clonotype was observed at least ten times. The rearrangement links TRBV15 to TRBJ2-7; 12 nucleotides agree with TRBD2. Germline V lookup: CDR1 LNHNV, CDR2 YYDKDF (reference sequence). The trim removed 3 bases at V and 1 base at J, leaving 4 bases unmatched. The CDR3 sequence is 16 residues long. Here the CDR3 reads CATSSTGLAGSYEQYF. The CDR3 DNA follows: TGTGCCACCAGCAGTACGGGACTAGCGGGTTCCTACGAGCAGTACTTC.

This clonotype was observed at least ten times. The chain employs TRBV19 and TRBJ1-5; 7 bases fit TRBD1. Losses at the gene ends were 7 bases for V and 0 bases for J; bases not matched to a gene: 6. The CDR3 has 15 residues. Germline CDR1 LNHDA, CDR2 SQIVND (reference sequence). DNA of the CDR3: TGTGCCAGTAAGCGGGACAGCCGTAGCAATCAGCCCCAGCATTTT. Its protein product is CASKRDSRSNQPQHF.

This clonotype was detected ten times or more. V is TRBV27 and J is TRBJ1-1, with TRBD1 matching over 7 bases. Per germline, CDR1 MNHEY and CDR2 SMNVEV (reference sequence). The V and J ends lost 5 bases and 8 bases, in that order; junction bases with no gene match: 11. The CDR3 is 14 residues long. CDR3 sequence reads: CASSLRDSVSEAFF. CDR3 bases: TGTGCCAGCAGTCTCCGGGACAGTGTCTCCGAAGCTTTCTTT.

The chain uses TRBV24-1 and TRBJ2-4; D ambiguous. There are 12 residues in the CDR3. Per the germline V gene, CDR1 is KGHDR and CDR2 is SFDVKD. The V and J ends lost 8 bases and 7 bases respectively, with 11 bases between them. This CDR3 reads CATNTGLNIQYF. The CDR3 DNA reads as TGTGCCACCAATACGGGCTTGAACATTCAGTACTTC.

V and J are TRBV4-2 and TRBJ2-2; TRBD2 matches 11 bases. CDR1 and CDR2 from the germline V gene are LGHNA and YNFKEQ. This CDR3 comprises 17 residues. Trimming at V came to 1 base and at J to 1 base, leaving 2 bases not matched to a gene. The CDR3 DNA reads TGTGCCAGCAGCCAAGGGGGACTAGCGGAGAACACCGGGGAGCTGTTTTTT. This translates into CASSQGGLAENTGELFF.

This clonotype has just a few counts. The gene calls are TRBV14 and TRBJ2-7; D remains ambiguous. Trimming shortened V by 1 base and J by 9 bases, and 16 bases separated the two germline ends. The length of the CDR3 is 14 residues. Germline CDR1 and CDR2: SGHDN and FVKESK. The CDR3 is CASSQAGAPWGQYF. The CDR3 DNA reads TGTGCCAGCAGCCAAGCAGGAGCCCCCTGGGGGCAGTACTTC.

The chain uses TRBV20-1 and TRBJ2-1, with 8 nucleotides matching TRBD2. The CDR3 has 14 amino acids. Germline loops: CDR1 DFQATT, CDR2 SNEGSKA (reference sequence). Trimming took 3 bases from V and 7 from J; bases not matched to a gene: 8. The CDR3 protein is CSARGGSGRNEQFF. The DNA for the CDR3 is TGCAGTGCTAGGGGCGGCAGCGGGAGAAATGAGCAGTTCTTC.